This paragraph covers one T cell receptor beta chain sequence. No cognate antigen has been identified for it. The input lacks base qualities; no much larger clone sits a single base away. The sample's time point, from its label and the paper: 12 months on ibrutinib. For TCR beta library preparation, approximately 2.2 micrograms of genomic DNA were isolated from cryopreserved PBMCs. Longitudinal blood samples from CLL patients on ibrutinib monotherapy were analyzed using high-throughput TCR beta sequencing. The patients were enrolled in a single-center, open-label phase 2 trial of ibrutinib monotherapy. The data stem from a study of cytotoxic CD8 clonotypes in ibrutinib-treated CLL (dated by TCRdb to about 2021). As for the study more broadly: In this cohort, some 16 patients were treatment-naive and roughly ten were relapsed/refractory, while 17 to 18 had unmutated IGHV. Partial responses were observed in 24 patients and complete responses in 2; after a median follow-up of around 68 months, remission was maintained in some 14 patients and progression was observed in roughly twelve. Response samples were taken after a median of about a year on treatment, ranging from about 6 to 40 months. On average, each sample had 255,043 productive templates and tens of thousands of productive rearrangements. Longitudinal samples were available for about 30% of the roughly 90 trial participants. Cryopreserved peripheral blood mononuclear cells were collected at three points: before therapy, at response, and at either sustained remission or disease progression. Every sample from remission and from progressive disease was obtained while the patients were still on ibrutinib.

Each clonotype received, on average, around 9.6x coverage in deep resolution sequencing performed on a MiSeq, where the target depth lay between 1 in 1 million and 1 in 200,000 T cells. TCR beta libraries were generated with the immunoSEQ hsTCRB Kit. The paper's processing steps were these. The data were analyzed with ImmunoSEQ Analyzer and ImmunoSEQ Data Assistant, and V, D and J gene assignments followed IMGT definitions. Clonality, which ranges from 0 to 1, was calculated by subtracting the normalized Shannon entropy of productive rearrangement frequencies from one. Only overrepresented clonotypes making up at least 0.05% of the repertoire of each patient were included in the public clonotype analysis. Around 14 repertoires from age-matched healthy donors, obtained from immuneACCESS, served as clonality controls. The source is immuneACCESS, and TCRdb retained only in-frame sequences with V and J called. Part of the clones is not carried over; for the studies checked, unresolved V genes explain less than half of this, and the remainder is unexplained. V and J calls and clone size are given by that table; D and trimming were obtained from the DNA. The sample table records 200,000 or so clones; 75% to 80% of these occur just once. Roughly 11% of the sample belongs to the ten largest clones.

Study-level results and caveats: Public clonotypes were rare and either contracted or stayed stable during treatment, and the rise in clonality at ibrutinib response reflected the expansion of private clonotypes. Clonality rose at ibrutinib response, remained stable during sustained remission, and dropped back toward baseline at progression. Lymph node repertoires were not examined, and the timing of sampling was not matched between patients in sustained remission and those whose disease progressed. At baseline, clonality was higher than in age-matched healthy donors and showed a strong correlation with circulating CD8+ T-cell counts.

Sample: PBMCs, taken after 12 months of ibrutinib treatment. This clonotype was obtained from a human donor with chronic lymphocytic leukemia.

The DNA is as follows: TGTGCCAGCAGCCAATCCCGGGACACTCGCTCTGGGGCCAACGTCCTGACTTTC. It codes for CASSQSRDTRSGANVLTF. This chain is built from TRBV4-2 and TRBJ2-6; a weak D assignment points to TRBD1 (6 bases agree). Including cysteine and phenylalanine, the CDR3 has 18 amino acids. Solely the CDR3 DNA is kept, with 54 bases framed from the first base. V is shortened by 2 bases, J by 0 bases, and the region joining them spans 14 bases. The germline V gene provides CDR1 LGHNA and CDR2 YNFKEQ.